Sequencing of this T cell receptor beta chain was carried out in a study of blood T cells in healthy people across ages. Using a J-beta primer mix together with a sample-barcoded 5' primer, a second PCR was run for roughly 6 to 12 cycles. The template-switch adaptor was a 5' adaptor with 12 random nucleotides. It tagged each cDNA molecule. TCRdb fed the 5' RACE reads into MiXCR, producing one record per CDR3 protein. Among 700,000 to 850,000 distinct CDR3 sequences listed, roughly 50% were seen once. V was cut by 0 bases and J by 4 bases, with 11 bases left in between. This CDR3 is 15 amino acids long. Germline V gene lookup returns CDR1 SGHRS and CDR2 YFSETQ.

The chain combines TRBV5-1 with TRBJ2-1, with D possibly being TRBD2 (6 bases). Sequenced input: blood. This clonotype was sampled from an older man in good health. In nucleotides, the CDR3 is TGCGCCAGCAGCTTGGTTTCGGGGGAGTACAATGAGCAGTTCTTC. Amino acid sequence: CASSLVSGEYNEQFF.